These T cell receptor beta chains were read from a single sample in a study of blood T cell repertoires in COVID-19. Some clones are missing from TCRdb's copy, which holds only in-frame ones; the method was immunoSEQ multiplex PCR. The sample holds roughly 350,000 clones, more than 85% seen once. The sequenced material came from PBMCs or T cells enriched from blood (not recorded which). These receptors were obtained from a woman aged 25 to 39 who had recovered from COVID-19. Both conserved end residues are part of each CDR3.

j_call,v_call,cdr3_aa
TRBJ2-3,TRBV7-6,CASSLGESRETTQYF
TRBJ2-1,TRBV29-1,CSVRGLAGGQSSYNEQFF
TRBJ2-2,TRBV19,CASRSASRGAGELFF
TRBJ2-3,TRBV4-1,CASSLGLTRPDTQYF
TRBJ1-1,TRBV5-1,CASSLGTGRTEAFF
TRBJ1-5,TRBV18,CASTTGINQPQHF
TRBJ2-7,TRBV3-1/TRBV3-2,CASRRQGVSEQYF
TRBJ2-7,TRBV5-1,CASWGQTYEQYF
TRBJ1-5,TRBV23-1,CASSQGQGCQPQHF
TRBJ1-4,TRBV5-8,CASSIRSGGSEKLFF
TRBJ1-2,TRBV12-3/TRBV12-4,CASSSRGAWHYTF
TRBJ2-1,TRBV5-1,CASSSGTSGIYEQFF